The 6 T cell receptor beta chains presented below share a single source sample, sequenced in a study of control samples from healthy donors and cancer patients. This table comes from immunoSEQ multiplex PCR, and its TCRdb copy is limited to in-frame clones, with some not included. The sample contains 150,000 to 190,000 clones, nearly 95% of which appear only once. Sequencing was done on a sample of blood. These receptors were obtained from a man aged 45-60 years in good health.

The rearrangement uses TRBV7-3 and TRBJ2-1, with 8 positions matching TRBD2. V was clipped by 2 bases and J by 5 bases; unmatched bases: 5. Germline V gene data show CDR1 as SGHTA and CDR2 as FQGTGA. The CDR3 loop spans 15 amino acids. CDR3 bases: TGTGCCAGCAGCTTACAGGGACTAGACAACAATGAGCAGTTCTTC. Its translation: CASSLQGLDNNEQFF.

V gene TRBV7-9 combines with J gene TRBJ2-3; D gene unclear. The CDR3 runs to 15 residues. CDR1 and CDR2 (germline): SEHNR, FQNEAQ (reference sequence). Trimming shortened V by 4 bases and J by 0 bases, and 11 bases separated the two germline ends. CDR3 sequence: CASSSRLESTDTQYF. DNA of the CDR3: TGTGCCAGCAGCTCCCGACTGGAGAGCACAGATACGCAGTATTTT.

This clone has just a few counts. This chain connects TRBV4-1 to TRBJ1-5, with 12 bases identical to TRBD1. The germline V gene has CDR1 MGHRA and CDR2 YSYEKL. V shed 2 bases and J 3 bases; nucleotides not matched to a gene: 5. This CDR3 has 17 amino acids. The CDR3 sequence is CASSQSGQGAYNQPQHF. In DNA, the CDR3 is TGCGCCAGCAGCCAATCGGGACAGGGGGCCTACAATCAGCCCCAGCATTTT.

The CDR3 bases are TGTGCCAGTTCCAGGGAGAACACTGAAGCTTTCTTT. This encodes CASSRENTEAFF. The J gene is TRBJ1-1, the V gene TRBV19; possible D gene TRBD1, 5 bases. CDR1 LNHDA and CDR2 SQIVND come from the germline V gene (reference sequence). The CDR3 contains 12 residues. V gave up 8 bases and J gave up 1 base, with 8 bases separating them.

This chain connects TRBV11-2 to TRBJ1-3; D is possibly TRBD1 (6 bases). Trimming shortened V by 5 bases and J by 4 bases, and 15 bases separated the two germline ends. The germline V gene encodes CDR1 SGHAT and CDR2 FQNNGV. This CDR3 comprises 15 residues. CDR3 nucleotides: TGTGCCAGCAGCGCCAAGACAGGTCCCGGAAACACCATATATTTT. Amino acid sequence: CASSAKTGPGNTIYF. The complete variable domain, with remaining parts taken from reference TRBV11-2 and TRBJ1-3, reads EAGVAQSPRYKIIEKRQSVAFWCNPISGHATLYWYQQILGQGPKLLIQFQNNGVVDDSQLPKDRFSAERLKGVDSTLKIQPAKLEDSAVYLCASSAKTGPGNTIYFGEGSWLTVV.

The gene calls are TRBV6-6 and TRBJ1-4; D might be TRBD1 (6 bases). The germline V gene encodes CDR1 MNHNY and CDR2 SVGAGI (reference sequence). The CDR3 sequence is 13 residues long. V dropped 6 bases and J dropped 7 bases, with 12 bases sitting between them. In DNA, the CDR3 is TGTGCCAGCAGAAACCAGGGGACTGAAAAACTGTTTTTT. It specifies CASRNQGTEKLFF.